The source of this T cell receptor (beta chain) is a study of shared clonotypes between healthy human individuals. In the study overall: Each donor contributed plates that comprised three CD4 naive, three CD4 memory, two CD8 naive and one CD8 memory.

A remark on this clone: Antigen specificity is unknown.

The study, taken as a whole, reports: Relative to clonotypes present in all four donors, those not shared had lower generation probabilities.

Per germline, CDR1 MGHRA and CDR2 YSYEKL. V lost 3 bases, J lost 1 base, and 20 bases lay in between. The length of the CDR3 is 18 residues. The DNA input per sorted-subset replicate PCR was about 190 ng, corresponding to around 30,000 T cell genomes. Assay: immunoSEQ multiplex PCR; the TCRdb copy retains only in-frame clones and omits some. The table has under 650,000 clones, 95% to 97% seen once. Sequencing was done on a sample of naive CD4+ T cells sorted from blood. Subset of the sample: CD45RA+ positively selected. The genes are TRBV4-1 and TRBJ2-3; D perhaps matches TRBD1 (6 bases). The TCR was taken from a woman in her 30s in good health. The CDR3 DNA sequence: TGCGCCAGCAGCCAGGCCGCCGGGACAACCCCTCGCACAGATACGCAGTATTTT. It translates to CASSQAAGTTPRTDTQYF.